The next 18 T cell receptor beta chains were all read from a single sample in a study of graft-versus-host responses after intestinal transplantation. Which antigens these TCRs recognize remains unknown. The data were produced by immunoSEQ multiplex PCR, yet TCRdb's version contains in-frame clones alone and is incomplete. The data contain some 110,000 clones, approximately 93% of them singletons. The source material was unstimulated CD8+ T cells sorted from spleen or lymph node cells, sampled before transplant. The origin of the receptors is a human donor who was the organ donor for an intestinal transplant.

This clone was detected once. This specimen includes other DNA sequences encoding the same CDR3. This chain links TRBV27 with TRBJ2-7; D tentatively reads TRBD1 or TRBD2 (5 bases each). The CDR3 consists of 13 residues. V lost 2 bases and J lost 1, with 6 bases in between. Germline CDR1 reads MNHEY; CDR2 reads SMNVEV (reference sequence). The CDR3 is CASSLGGSYEQYF. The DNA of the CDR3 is TGTGCCAGCAGTTTAGGGGGATCCTACGAGCAGTACTTC.

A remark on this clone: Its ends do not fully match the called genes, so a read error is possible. The CDR3 sequence: CASSTDTNSPPHF. The CDR3 nucleotides are TGCGCCAGCAGTACGGACACCAATTCACCCCCCCACTTT. The chain is built from TRBV4-1 and TRBJ1-6; perhaps TRBD1 as D (5 bases). The CDR3 runs 13 residues. Germline lookup yields CDR1 MGHRA and CDR2 YSYEKL.

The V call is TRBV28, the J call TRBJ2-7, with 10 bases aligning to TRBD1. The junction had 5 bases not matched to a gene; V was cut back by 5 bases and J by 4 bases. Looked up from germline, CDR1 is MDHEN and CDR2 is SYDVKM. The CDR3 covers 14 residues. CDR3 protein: CASSKDRGGYEQYF. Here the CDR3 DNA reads TGTGCCAGCAGTAAGGACAGGGGGGGATACGAGCAGTACTTC.

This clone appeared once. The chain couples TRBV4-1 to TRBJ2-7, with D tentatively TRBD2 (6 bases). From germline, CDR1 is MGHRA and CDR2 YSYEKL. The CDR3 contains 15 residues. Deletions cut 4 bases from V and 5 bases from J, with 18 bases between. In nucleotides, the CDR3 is TGCGCCAGCAGCCCCCATTACGGGAGAATCGACGAGCAGTACTTC. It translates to CASSPHYGRIDEQYF.

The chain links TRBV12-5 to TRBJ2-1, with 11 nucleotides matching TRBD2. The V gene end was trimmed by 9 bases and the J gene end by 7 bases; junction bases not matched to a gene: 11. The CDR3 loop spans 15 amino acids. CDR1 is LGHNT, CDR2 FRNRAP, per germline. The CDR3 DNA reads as TGTGCTAGATATAGCGGGAGGGCCCCTATAAATGAGCAGTTCTTC. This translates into CARYSGRAPINEQFF. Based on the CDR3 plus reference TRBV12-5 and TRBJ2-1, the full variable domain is DARVTQTPRHKVTEMGQEVTMRCQPILGHNTVFWYRQTMMQGLELLAYFRNRAPLDDSGMPKDRFSAEMPDATLATLKIQPSEPRDSAVYFCARYSGRAPINEQFFGPGTRLTVL.

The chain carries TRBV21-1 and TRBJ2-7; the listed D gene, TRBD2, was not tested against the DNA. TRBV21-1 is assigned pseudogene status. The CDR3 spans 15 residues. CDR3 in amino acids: CASSKGTSGSYEQYF. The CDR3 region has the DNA TGTGCCAGCAGCAAAGGGACTAGCGGGAGCTACGAGCAGTACTTC.

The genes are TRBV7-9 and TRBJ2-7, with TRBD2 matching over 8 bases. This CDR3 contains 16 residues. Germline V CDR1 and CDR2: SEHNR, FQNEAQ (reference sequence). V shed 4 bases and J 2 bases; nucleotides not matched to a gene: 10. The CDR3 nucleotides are TGTGCCAGCAGCTCGCCTCGAGCGGGAGTAACCTACGAGCAGTACTTC. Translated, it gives CASSSPRAGVTYEQYF. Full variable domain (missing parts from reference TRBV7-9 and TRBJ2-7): DTGVSQNPRHKITKRGQNVTFRCDPISEHNRLYWYRQTLGQGPEFLTYFQNEAQLEKSRLLSDRFSAERPKGSFSTLEIQRTEQGDSAMYLCASSSPRAGVTYEQYFGPGTRLTVT.

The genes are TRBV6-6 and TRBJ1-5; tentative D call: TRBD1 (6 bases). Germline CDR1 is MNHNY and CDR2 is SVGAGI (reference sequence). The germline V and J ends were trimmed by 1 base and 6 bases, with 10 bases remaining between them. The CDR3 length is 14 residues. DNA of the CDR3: TGTGCCAGCAGTTACTACAGGGAAGGTCAGCCCCAGCATTTT. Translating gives CASSYYREGQPQHF.

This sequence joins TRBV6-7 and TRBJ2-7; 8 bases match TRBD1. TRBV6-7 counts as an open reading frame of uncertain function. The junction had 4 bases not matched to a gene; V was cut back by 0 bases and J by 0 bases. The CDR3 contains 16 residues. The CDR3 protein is CASSYSRTGSSYEQYF. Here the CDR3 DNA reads TGTGCCAGCAGTTACTCTAGGACAGGGAGCTCCTACGAGCAGTACTTC.

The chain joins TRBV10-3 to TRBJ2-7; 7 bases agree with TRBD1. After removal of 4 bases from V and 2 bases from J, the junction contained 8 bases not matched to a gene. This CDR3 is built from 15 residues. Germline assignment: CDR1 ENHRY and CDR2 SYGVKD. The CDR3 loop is CAISGETGPTYEQYF. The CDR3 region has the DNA TGTGCCATCAGTGGAGAGACAGGGCCGACCTACGAGCAGTACTTC.

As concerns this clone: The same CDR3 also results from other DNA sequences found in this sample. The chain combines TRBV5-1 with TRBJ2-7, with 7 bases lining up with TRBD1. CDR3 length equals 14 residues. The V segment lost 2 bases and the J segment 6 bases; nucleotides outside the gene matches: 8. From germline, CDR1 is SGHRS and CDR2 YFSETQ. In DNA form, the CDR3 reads TGCGCCAGCAGCTTCCGGGACAGTGTCTTCGAGCAGTACTTC. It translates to CASSFRDSVFEQYF. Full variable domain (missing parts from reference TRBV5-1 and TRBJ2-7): KAGVTQTPRYLIKTRGQQVTLSCSPISGHRSVSWYQQTPGQGLQFLFEYFSETQRNKGNFPGRFSGRQFSNSRSEMNVSTLELGDSALYLCASSFRDSVFEQYFGPGTRLTVT.

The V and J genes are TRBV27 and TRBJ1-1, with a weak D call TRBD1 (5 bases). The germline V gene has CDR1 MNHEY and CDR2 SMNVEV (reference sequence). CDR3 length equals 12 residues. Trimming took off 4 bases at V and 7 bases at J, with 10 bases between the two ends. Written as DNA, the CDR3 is TGTGCCAGCAGTTCGGGACGCCGTGAAGCTTTCTTT. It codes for CASSSGRREAFF.

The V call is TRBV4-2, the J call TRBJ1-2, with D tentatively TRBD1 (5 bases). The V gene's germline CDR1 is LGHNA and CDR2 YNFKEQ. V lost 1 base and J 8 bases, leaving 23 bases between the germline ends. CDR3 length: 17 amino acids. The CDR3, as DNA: TGTGCCAGCAGCCAAGTTTGGGGCCAGGGAAAGATAGGCGGCTACACCTTC. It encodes CASSQVWGQGKIGGYTF.

Here the CDR3 DNA reads TGTGCCAGCAGTTATAGGAGGGACTATGGCTACACCTTC. This codes for CASSYRRDYGYTF. This chain connects TRBV6-5 to TRBJ1-2; no clear D. Trimming stripped 3 bases from V and 3 bases from J, with 8 bases between. CDR1 and CDR2 from the germline V gene are MNHEY and SVGAGI. There are 13 residues in the CDR3.

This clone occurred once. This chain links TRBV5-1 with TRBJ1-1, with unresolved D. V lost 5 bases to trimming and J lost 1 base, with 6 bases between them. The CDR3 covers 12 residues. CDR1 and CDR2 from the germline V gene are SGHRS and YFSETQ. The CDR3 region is CASRVGNTEAFF. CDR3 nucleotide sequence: TGCGCCAGCAGGGTAGGGAACACTGAAGCTTTCTTT.

In nucleotides, the CDR3 is TGTGCCAGCAGCCCACAGGGAAACGAGCAGTACTTC. Protein: CASSPQGNEQYF. The gene calls are TRBV7-9 and TRBJ2-5; tentatively, D is TRBD1 (6 bases). The J call may be wrong; the DNA end is better matched by TRBJ2-7. The CDR3 is 12 amino acids. Germline CDR1 SEHNR, CDR2 FQNEAQ (reference sequence).

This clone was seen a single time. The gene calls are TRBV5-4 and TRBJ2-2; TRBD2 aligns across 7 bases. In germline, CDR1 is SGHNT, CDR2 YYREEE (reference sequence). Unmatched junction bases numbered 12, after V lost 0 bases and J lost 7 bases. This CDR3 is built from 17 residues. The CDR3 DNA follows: TGTGCCAGCAGCTTGGAGCTTGGACTAGAGGTGGGCGGGGAGCTGTTTTTT. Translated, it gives CASSLELGLEVGGELFF.

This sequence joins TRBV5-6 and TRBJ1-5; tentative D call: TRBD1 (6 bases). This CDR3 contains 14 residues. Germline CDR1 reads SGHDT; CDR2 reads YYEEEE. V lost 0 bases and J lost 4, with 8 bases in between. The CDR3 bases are TGTGCCAGCAGCTTGGGAGGGGGGAATCAGCCCCAGCATTTT. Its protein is CASSLGGGNQPQHF.